The 29 T cell receptor beta chains listed next were all sequenced from one sample in a study of blood T cell repertoires in COVID-19. The table came from immunoSEQ multiplex PCR; TCRdb's copy has only in-frame clones and leaves some out. The sample records 140,000 to 150,000 clones, roughly 78% being singletons. Sequenced material: PBMCs or T cells enriched from blood (not recorded which). Receptor source: a woman aged 45 to 65 who had recovered from COVID-19.

The chain links TRBV15 to TRBJ2-2; unclear D gene. Germline lookup yields CDR1 LNHNV and CDR2 YYDKDF (reference sequence). This CDR3 comprises 12 residues. Trimming left V 3 bases short and J 8 bases short, with 7 bases between. CDR3 in amino acids: CATSSSLGELFF. The CDR3 DNA follows: TGTGCCACCAGCAGTTCACTAGGGGAGCTGTTTTTT.

The genes are TRBV7-6 and TRBJ1-5; D is possibly TRBD1 (6 bases). Trimming removed 3 bases at V and 4 bases at J, with 7 bases between. The CDR3 sequence is 13 residues long. CDR1 and CDR2 from the germline V gene are SGHVS and FNYEAQ. The CDR3 protein is CASSFQGNQPQHF. In nucleotides, the CDR3 is TGTGCCAGCAGCTTTCAGGGGAATCAGCCCCAGCATTTT.

The chain couples TRBV29-1 to TRBJ1-2; D is perhaps TRBD1 (6 bases). V lost 4 bases to trimming and J lost 2 bases, with 14 bases between them. This CDR3 has 14 residues. Germline V gene lookup returns CDR1 SQVTM and CDR2 ANQGSEA. CDR3 DNA: TGCAGCGTTGCCGGACAGCCCGAGAACTATGGCTACACCTTC. Translated, it gives CSVAGQPENYGYTF.

The chain combines TRBV5-1 with TRBJ2-7; possible D gene TRBD1, 5 bases. The CDR3 extends over 12 amino acids. The germline gives CDR1 SGHRS, CDR2 YFSETQ. Trimming left V 3 bases short and J 3 bases short, with 7 bases between. CDR3 nucleotide sequence: TGCGCCAGCAGCTACAGGAGCTACGAGCAGTACTTC. Its protein product is CASSYRSYEQYF.

V usage is TRBV3-1 (or the pseudogene TRBV3-2) and J usage is TRBJ1-1; a weak D match, TRBD1 (5 bases). Trimming shortened V by 5 bases and J by 1 base, and 11 bases separated the two germline ends. The germline CDR1 and CDR2 sequences are LGHDT and YNNKEL (reference sequence). The CDR3 is made up of 14 amino acids. The chain's CDR3 is CASSFGQGNTEAFF. CDR3 DNA sequence: TGTGCCAGCAGCTTCGGACAAGGGAACACTGAAGCTTTCTTT.

The rearrangement links TRBV28 to TRBJ1-2, with D perhaps matching TRBD1 (6 bases). CDR1 and CDR2 (germline): MDHEN, SYDVKM. The CDR3 spans 11 residues. V lost 6 bases and J lost 6, with 8 bases in between. The CDR3 DNA follows: TGTGCCAGCAGGGACAGCGATGGCTACACCTTC. This translates into CASRDSDGYTF.

As DNA, the CDR3 is TGTGCCAGCTCACAGGGGGACCCTTGGGGCGAGCAGTACGTC. Its protein product is CASSQGDPWGEQYV. This chain uses TRBV18 with TRBJ2-7, with D perhaps matching TRBD1 (6 bases). V lost 4 bases and J 6 bases, leaving 16 bases between the germline ends. The germline V gene has CDR1 KGHSH and CDR2 LQKENI. The CDR3 spans 14 residues.

The chain is built from TRBV20-1 and TRBJ2-7; no definite D call. The germline V gene has CDR1 DFQATT and CDR2 SNEGSKA (reference sequence). CDR3 length: 11 residues. The germline V and J ends were trimmed by 6 bases and 3 bases, with 9 bases remaining between them. The CDR3 spells CSAPLYYEQYF. The CDR3 nucleotides are TGCAGTGCCCCGCTCTACTACGAGCAGTACTTC.

This clone was detected only a few times. The genes are TRBV7-9 and TRBJ2-5; D might be TRBD1 (5 bases). CDR3 size: 15 residues. V lost 1 base and J 1 base, leaving 10 bases between the germline ends. Germline CDR1 and CDR2: SEHNR and FQNEAQ (reference sequence). CDR3 region: CASSLEVGRQETQYF. The CDR3 region has the DNA TGTGCCAGCAGCTTAGAGGTGGGGCGCCAAGAGACCCAGTACTTC. The entire variable domain, with the rest obtained from reference TRBV7-9 and TRBJ2-5, is as follows: DTGVSQNPRHKITKRGQNVTFRCDPISEHNRLYWYRQTLGQGPEFLTYFQNEAQLEKSRLLSDRFSAERPKGSFSTLEIQRTEQGDSAMYLCASSLEVGRQETQYFGPGTRLLVL.

The rearrangement joins TRBV5-4 to TRBJ2-3; D is possibly TRBD2 (7 bases). This CDR3 has 16 residues. Trimming stripped 9 bases from V and 3 bases from J, with 23 bases between. From germline, CDR1 is SGHNT and CDR2 YYREEE (reference sequence). In DNA, the CDR3 is TGTGCCACCACGCCTCGCGGGGGCTACAGGACAGATACGCAGTATTTT. Protein product: CATTPRGGYRTDTQYF.

This chain uses TRBV24-1 with TRBJ1-1, with D perhaps matching TRBD1 (6 bases). The CDR3 runs to 12 residues. Trimming removed 3 bases from V and 10 bases from J, with 11 bases in between. CDR1 is KGHDR and CDR2 is SFDVKD in the germline V gene. The CDR3 DNA follows: TGTGCCACCAGTGATCAGGGGATAACAGCTTTCTTT. It encodes CATSDQGITAFF.

The V call is TRBV29-1, the J call TRBJ2-1, with unresolved D. The CDR3 consists of 10 residues. V was clipped by 8 bases and J by 10 bases, with 12 bases between them. Per germline, CDR1 SQVTM and CDR2 ANQGSEA. This CDR3 is CSYRIGEQFF. CDR3 bases: TGCAGCTATAGGATCGGGGAGCAGTTCTTC.

The chain links TRBV14 to TRBJ2-2; TRBD1 matches at 8 bases. Germline trimming cut 1 base from V and 4 bases from J; bases unmatched to any gene: 5. Germline V gene sequence: CDR1 SGHDN, CDR2 FVKESK. The CDR3 is 16 residues long. The CDR3 region has the DNA TGTGCCAGCAGCCAAGTAAGAACAGGGGGCACCGGGGAGCTGTTTTTT. Its translation is CASSQVRTGGTGELFF. Filled out from reference TRBV14 and TRBJ2-2, the complete variable domain reads EAGVTQFPSHSVIEKGQTVTLRCDPISGHDNLYWYRRVMGKEIKFLLHFVKESKQDESGMPNNRFLAERTGGTYSTLKVQPAELEDSGVYFCASSQVRTGGTGELFFGEGSRLTVL.

This clone appeared a few times. DNA for the CDR3: TGTGCCAGCAGTTCAGGTGATAGGCAGGGAAATGAAAAACTGTTTTTT. Translating it yields CASSSGDRQGNEKLFF. The chain combines TRBV28 with TRBJ1-4, with D tentatively TRBD1 (5 bases). Germline V lookup: CDR1 MDHEN, CDR2 SYDVKM. This CDR3 spans 16 amino acids. Trimming stripped 4 bases from V and 5 bases from J, with 17 bases between.

The V gene is TRBV7-9, the J gene TRBJ1-6, with D unclear. V lost 1 base, J lost 8 bases, and 15 bases lay in between. The CDR3 length is 16 residues. Per the germline V gene, CDR1 is SEHNR and CDR2 is FQNEAQ (reference sequence). CDR3 bases: TGTGCCAGCAGCTTAGGAGGGAATCCTATCTATTCACCCCTCCACTTT. Encoded protein: CASSLGGNPIYSPLHF.

In its sample, this clone was seen once. The chain is built from TRBV6-6 and TRBJ2-7; D is undetermined. CDR1 is MNHNY and CDR2 is SVGAGI in the germline V gene (reference sequence). CDR3 size: 11 residues. Trimming took off 7 bases at V and 5 bases at J, with 9 bases between the two ends. CDR3 loop: CASTHGDEQYF. CDR3 nucleotide sequence: TGTGCCAGCACCCACGGTGACGAGCAGTACTTC.

The rearrangement links TRBV3-1 (or the pseudogene TRBV3-2) to TRBJ2-1; TRBD1 aligns across 10 bases. This CDR3 spans 18 amino acids. The V and J ends lost 1 base and 4 bases, in that order; junction bases with no gene match: 10. CDR1 and CDR2 (germline): LGHDT, YNNKEL (reference sequence). The CDR3 spells CASSQGQGARGWYNEQFF. CDR3 in DNA: TGTGCCAGCAGCCAAGGACAGGGGGCACGGGGTTGGTACAATGAGCAGTTCTTC.

In DNA, the CDR3 is TGTGCCAGCAGCATAACAGGGGTGGGGGACAAAAACATTCAGTACTTC. It codes for CASSITGVGDKNIQYF. The chain couples TRBV5-4 to TRBJ2-4, with TRBD1 identical over 7 bases. Trimming cost V 4 bases and J 3 bases; bases outside gene matches: 10. Per the germline V gene, CDR1 is SGHNT and CDR2 is YYREEE (reference sequence). This CDR3 is built from 16 residues.

This sequence joins TRBV6-5 and TRBJ1-1; unclear D gene. V was shortened by 7 bases and J by 8 bases, with 14 bases between the two germline ends. CDR1 and CDR2 (germline): MNHEY, SVGAGI. The CDR3 runs to 12 residues. CDR3 in DNA: TGTGCCAGCATTGCCCCCCACAGAGAAGCTTTCTTT. Translation: CASIAPHREAFF.

The genes are TRBV19 and TRBJ1-5; D is unresolved. The CDR3 is made up of 14 amino acids. Trimming removed 7 bases at V and 0 bases at J, with 10 bases between. CDR1 is LNHDA, CDR2 SQIVND, per germline (reference sequence). CDR3 in amino acids: CASTSIYSNQPQHF. For the CDR3, the DNA is TGTGCCAGTACCAGTATTTATAGCAATCAGCCCCAGCATTTT.

V gene TRBV5-5 combines with J gene TRBJ1-3; no firm D call. CDR1 is SGHKS and CDR2 is YYEKEE in the germline V gene (reference sequence). V shed 3 bases and J shed 0 bases, with 13 bases lying between them. CDR3 length: 16 residues. DNA for the CDR3: TGTGCCAGCAGCTCGGGAGGATCAAACTCTGGAAACACCATATATTTT. It is translated as CASSSGGSNSGNTIYF.

This chain connects TRBV5-4 to TRBJ2-7; 11 bases line up with TRBD2. The CDR3 is 18 residues long. Germline V gene data show CDR1 as SGHNT and CDR2 as YYREEE (reference sequence). V lost 0 bases to trimming and J lost 3 bases; unmatched junction nucleotides: 11. The CDR3 spells CASSLGLPSGGLDYEQYV. The CDR3 DNA reads as TGTGCCAGCAGCTTGGGTCTACCTAGCGGGGGGCTCGACTACGAGCAGTACGTC.

The chain links TRBV19 to TRBJ1-3; 7 bases line up with TRBD1. Germline trimming cut 2 bases from V and 0 bases from J; bases unmatched to any gene: 4. The CDR3 length is 16 residues. The germline CDR1 and CDR2 sequences are LNHDA and SQIVND (reference sequence). The CDR3 loop is CASSILTGTSGNTIYF. The CDR3 region has the DNA TGTGCCAGTAGTATATTGACAGGGACCTCTGGAAACACCATATATTTT.

This sequence joins TRBV4-1 and TRBJ2-2; 10 bases agree with TRBD1. The CDR3 runs 16 residues. Germline CDR1 is MGHRA and CDR2 is YSYEKL. V trimming: 4 bases; J trimming: 5 bases; junction bases outside the gene matches: 7. The DNA of the CDR3 is TGCGCCAGCAGCCTGAGACAGGGGGCAGAAACCGGGGAGCTGTTTTTT. Encoded protein: CASSLRQGAETGELFF.

This clone has more than one count but fewer than ten. The chain has TRBV3-1 (or the pseudogene TRBV3-2) and TRBJ2-2; a weak D match, TRBD1 (5 bases). Trimming cost V 8 bases and J 4 bases, with 11 bases left between them. CDR3 length: 13 amino acids. CDR1 LGHDT and CDR2 YNNKEL come from the germline V gene (reference sequence). CDR3 nucleotide sequence: TGTGCCAGCTCATACAGGTTCACCGGGGAGCTGTTTTTT. Translating it yields CASSYRFTGELFF.

The CDR3 sequence: CASSQGTDSYEQYF. As DNA, the CDR3 is TGTGCCAGCAGCCAAGGTACTGACTCCTACGAGCAGTACTTC. The J gene is TRBJ2-7, the V gene TRBV3-1 (or the pseudogene TRBV3-2), with D uncertain. Germline CDR1 and CDR2: LGHDT and YNNKEL (reference sequence). The CDR3 runs to 14 residues. Trimming removed 1 base from V and 0 bases from J, with 7 bases in between.

CDR3: CASSLARGDTQYF. The CDR3 DNA is TGTGCCAGCAGCTTAGCAAGGGGTGATACGCAGTATTTT. The rearrangement links TRBV11-3 to TRBJ2-3; tentative D call: TRBD1 (5 bases). The V gene's germline CDR1 is SGHNT and CDR2 YENEEA. CDR3 length: 13 residues. With 1 base removed from V and 6 bases from J, the gap between germline ends came to 8 bases.

The chain joins TRBV18 to TRBJ1-1; TRBD1 aligns across 8 bases. With 0 bases clipped from V and 1 base from J, the junction kept 4 bases outside the gene matches. Per germline, CDR1 KGHSH and CDR2 LQKENI. This CDR3 comprises 16 residues. The CDR3 here is CASSPPNRGENTEAFF. CDR3 coding DNA: TGTGCCAGCTCACCACCGAACAGGGGGGAGAACACTGAAGCTTTCTTT.

This chain joins TRBV9 and TRBJ2-3; TRBD2 matches 8 bases. The germline V gene encodes CDR1 SGDLS and CDR2 YYNGEE. Trimming cost V 4 bases and J 5 bases; bases outside gene matches: 12. CDR3 size: 16 residues. CDR3: CASSPLYRGGRDTQYF. The CDR3 region has the DNA TGTGCCAGCAGCCCGCTATATCGGGGGGGCCGAGATACGCAGTATTTT.